This T cell receptor (beta chain) was sequenced during a study of blood T cell repertoires in COVID-19. Participant-reported clinical history was the basis for cohort assignment. The CDR3 spans 16 residues. V lost 2 bases and J 12 bases, leaving 27 bases between the germline ends. Per the authors' pipeline: From reference gene primer amplification, estimates of nucleated cell counts were derived. Repertoires were generated with immunoSEQ multiplex PCR, while TCRdb's copy carries only in-frame clones and drops some. V, J and clone size are those of that table, while D and trimming were read from the DNA. Of hundreds of thousands of clones in the sample, 75% to 90% are singletons; the top ten hold around 1%.

The V and J genes are TRBV5-3 and TRBJ2-7, with a tentative D call TRBD1 (6 bases). TRBV5-3 is marked as an open reading frame, function uncertain. This clonotype was obtained from a man between 18 and 29 years old who had recovered from COVID-19. Sequencing was done on a sample of PBMCs or T cells enriched from blood (not recorded which). The CDR3 is CARSFSPTQTGFTVYF. The CDR3 coding sequence is TGTGCCAGAAGCTTTTCCCCTACACAAACAGGGTTTACAGTGTACTTC.